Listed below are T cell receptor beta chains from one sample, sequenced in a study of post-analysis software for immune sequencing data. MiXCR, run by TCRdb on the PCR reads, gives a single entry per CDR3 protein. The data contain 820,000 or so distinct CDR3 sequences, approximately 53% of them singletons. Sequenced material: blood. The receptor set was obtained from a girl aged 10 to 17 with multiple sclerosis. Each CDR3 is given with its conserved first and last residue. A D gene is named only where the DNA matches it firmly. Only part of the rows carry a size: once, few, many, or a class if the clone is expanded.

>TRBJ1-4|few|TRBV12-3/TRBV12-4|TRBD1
CASSLGQGPNEKLFF
TGTGCCAGCAGTTTAGGACAGGGCCCTAATGAAAAACTGTTTTTT
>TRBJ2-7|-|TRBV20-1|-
CSARDLAYSSYEQYF
TGCAGTGCTAGAGATCTGGCGTACTCCTCCTACGAGCAGTACTTC
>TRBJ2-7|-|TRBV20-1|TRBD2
CSARGTSGTLSYEQYF
TGCAGTGCTAGAGGGACTAGCGGCACACTATCCTACGAGCAGTACTTC
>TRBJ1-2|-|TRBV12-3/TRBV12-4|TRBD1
CASSNRGASPYGYTF
TGTGCCAGCAGTAACAGGGGCGCGTCTCCCTATGGCTACACCTTC
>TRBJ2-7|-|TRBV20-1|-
CSASMGAMSGNYEQYF
TGCAGTGCTAGCATGGGGGCGATGTCCGGGAACTACGAGCAGTACTTC
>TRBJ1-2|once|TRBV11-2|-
CASSLEGVARPKRDSANYGYTF
TGTGCCAGCAGCTTAGAAGGGGTCGCACGGCCAAAACGGGACTCAGCTAACTATGGCTACACCTTC
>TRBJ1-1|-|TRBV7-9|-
CASTQGSRGTEAFF
TGTGCCAGCACCCAAGGGTCCCGCGGAACTGAAGCTTTCTTT
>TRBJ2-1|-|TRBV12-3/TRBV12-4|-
CASSSRISGPYNEQVF
TGTGCCAGCAGCTCCAGGATTTCAGGACCCTACAATGAGCAGGTCTTC
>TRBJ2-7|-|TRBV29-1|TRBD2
CSAGLADYEQYF
TGCAGCGCAGGACTAGCGGACTACGAGCAGTACTTC
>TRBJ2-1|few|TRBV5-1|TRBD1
CASSLGTGGLNNEQFF
TGCGCCAGCAGCTTGGGGACAGGGGGCTTGAACAATGAGCAGTTCTTC
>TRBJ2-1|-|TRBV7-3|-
CASSLKSGGTDNEQFF
TGTGCCAGCAGCTTAAAATCGGGTGGGACGGACAATGAGCAGTTCTTC
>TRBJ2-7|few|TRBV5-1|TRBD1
CASSWGGTGATYEQYF
TGCGCCAGCAGCTGGGGGGGGACAGGGGCGACCTACGAGCAGTACTTC
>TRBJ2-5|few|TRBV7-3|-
CASSPLGGSGQETQYF
TGTGCCAGCAGCCCCCTAGGTGGAAGCGGACAAGAGACCCAGTACTTC
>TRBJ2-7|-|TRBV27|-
CASSQPRDGTYEQYF
TGTGCCAGCAGTCAGCCCCGGGACGGGACCTACGAGCAGTACTTC
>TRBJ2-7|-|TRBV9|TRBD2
CASSVDGVAGWNEQYF
TGTGCCAGCAGCGTAGACGGGGTAGCGGGATGGAACGAGCAGTACTTC
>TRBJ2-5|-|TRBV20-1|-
CSARAEGWQYF
TGCAGTGCTAGAGCCGAAGGGTGGCAGTACTTC
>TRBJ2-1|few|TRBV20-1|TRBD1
CSARDFGTGGSNEQFF
TGCAGTGCTAGAGATTTCGGGACAGGGGGCTCCAATGAGCAGTTCTTC
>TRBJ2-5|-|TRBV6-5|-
CASSHAPREETQYF
TGTGCCAGCAGTCACGCGCCCCGGGAAGAGACCCAGTACTTC
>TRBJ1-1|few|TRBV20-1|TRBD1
CSATKTGPMNTEAFF
TGCAGTGCAACCAAGACAGGGCCCATGAACACTGAAGCTTTCTTT
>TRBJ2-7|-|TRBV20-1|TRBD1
CSALRGSGTGKDEQYF
TGCAGTGCCTTGAGGGGATCAGGGACAGGGAAGGACGAGCAGTACTTC
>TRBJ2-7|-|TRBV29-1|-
CSVAPESSYEQYF
TGCAGCGTTGCTCCAGAAAGCTCCTACGAGCAGTACTTC
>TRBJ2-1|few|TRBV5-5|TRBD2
CASSWGVAGVANEQFF
TGTGCCAGCAGCTGGGGGGTAGCGGGAGTTGCCAATGAGCAGTTCTTC
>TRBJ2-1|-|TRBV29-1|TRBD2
CSVDAGPSGVNEQFF
TGCAGCGTTGATGCGGGGCCTAGCGGGGTAAATGAGCAGTTCTTC
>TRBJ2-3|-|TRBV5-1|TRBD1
CASSLDGTGGTDTQYF
TGCGCCAGCAGCTTGGACGGGACAGGGGGCACAGATACGCAGTATTTT
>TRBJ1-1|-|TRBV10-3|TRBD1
CAISSTAGGNSYTEAFF
TGTGCCATCAGTTCTACCGCAGGGGGTAATTCGTACACTGAAGCTTTCTTT
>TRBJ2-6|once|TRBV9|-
CASSVGAARSGANVLTF
TGTGCCAGCAGCGTAGGGGCTGCCCGGTCTGGGGCCAACGTCCTGACTTTC
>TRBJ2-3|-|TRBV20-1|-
CSARRPNPDTQYF
TGCAGTGCTAGACGACCCAATCCCGATACGCAGTATTTT
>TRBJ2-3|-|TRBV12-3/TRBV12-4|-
CASSIIRGVTDTQYF
TGTGCCAGCAGTATCATTCGCGGAGTCACAGATACGCAGTATTTT
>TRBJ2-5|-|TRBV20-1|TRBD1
CSARGDRGAKETQYF
TGCAGTGCTAGAGGCGACAGGGGGGCAAAAGAGACCCAGTACTTC
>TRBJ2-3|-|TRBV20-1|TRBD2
CSARALAGDSDTQYF
TGCAGTGCTAGAGCCCTAGCGGGAGATTCAGATACGCAGTATTTT
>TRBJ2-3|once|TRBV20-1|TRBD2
CSARVRLAGTDTQYF
TGCAGTGCTAGAGTTCGGCTAGCGGGAACGGATACGCAGTATTTT
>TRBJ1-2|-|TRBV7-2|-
CASSDGNSYGYTF
TGTGCCAGCAGCGACGGGAATAGTTATGGCTACACCTTC
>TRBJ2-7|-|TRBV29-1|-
CSVGEQGYEQYF
TGCAGCGTTGGAGAACAGGGCTACGAGCAGTACTTC
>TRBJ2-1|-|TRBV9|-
CASSPSSLWRSSYNEQFF
TGTGCCAGCAGCCCATCCTCCCTATGGCGGAGCTCCTACAATGAGCAGTTCTTC
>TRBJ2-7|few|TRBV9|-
CASSVGSTYEQYF
TGTGCCAGCAGCGTTGGCAGCACCTACGAGCAGTACTTC
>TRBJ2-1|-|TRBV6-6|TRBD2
CASSYGRLAGYNEQFF
TGTGCCAGCAGTTACGGTAGGCTAGCGGGATACAATGAGCAGTTCTTC
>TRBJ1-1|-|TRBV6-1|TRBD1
CASSPRTALTGGIGTEAFF
TGTGCCAGCAGTCCCCGCACAGCCTTAACAGGGGGCATTGGGACTGAAGCTTTCTTT
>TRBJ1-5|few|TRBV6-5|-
CASSYWGQTDQPQHF
TGTGCCAGCAGTTACTGGGGACAAACTGATCAGCCCCAGCATTTT
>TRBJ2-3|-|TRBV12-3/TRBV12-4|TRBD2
CASRWTSGSTDTQYF
TGTGCCAGCAGATGGACTAGCGGTAGCACAGATACGCAGTATTTT
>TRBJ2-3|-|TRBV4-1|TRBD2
CASARGGDTDTQYF
TGCGCCAGCGCACGCGGGGGGGACACAGATACGCAGTATTTT
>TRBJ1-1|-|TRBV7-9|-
CASSTGGTLNTEAFF
TGTGCCAGCAGCACCGGTGGGACCTTGAACACTGAAGCTTTCTTT
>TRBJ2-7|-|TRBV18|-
CASSPPWGRHDISEQYF
TGTGCCAGCTCACCACCTTGGGGCCGGCATGATATCAGCGAGCAGTACTTC
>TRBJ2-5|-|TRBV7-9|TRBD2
CASRKGISGSGEETQYF
TGTGCCAGCAGAAAGGGGATTAGCGGGAGTGGTGAGGAGACCCAGTACTTC
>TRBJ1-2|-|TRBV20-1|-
CSADGGFNYGYTF
TGCAGTGCTGACGGGGGATTTAACTATGGCTACACCTTC
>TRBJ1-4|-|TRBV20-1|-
CSAKGRKLFF
TGCAGTGCTAAAGGACGCAAACTGTTTTTT
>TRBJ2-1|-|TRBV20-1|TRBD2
CSARKGLAGAAEQFF
TGCAGTGCTAGAAAAGGACTAGCGGGAGCAGCTGAGCAGTTCTTC
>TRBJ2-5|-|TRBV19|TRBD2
CASSGPSGGRQETQYF
TGTGCCAGTAGTGGACCTAGCGGGGGGCGGCAAGAGACCCAGTACTTC
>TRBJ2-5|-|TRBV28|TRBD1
CASSQGARQETQYF
TGTGCCAGCAGTCAGGGGGCCAGGCAAGAGACCCAGTACTTC
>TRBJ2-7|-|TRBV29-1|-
CSVVRGLTPYEQYF
TGCAGCGTTGTCCGGGGTCTGACCCCGTACGAGCAGTACTTC
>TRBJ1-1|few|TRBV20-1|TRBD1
CSARPAAGQGGTEAFF
TGCAGTGCTAGACCCGCGGCCGGACAGGGGGGCACTGAAGCTTTCTTT
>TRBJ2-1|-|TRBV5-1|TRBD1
CASSPGDSYYEQFF
TGCGCCAGCAGCCCCGGGGACAGCTATTATGAGCAGTTCTTC
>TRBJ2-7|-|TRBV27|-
CASSPYVAFYHEQYF
TGTGCCAGCAGTCCGTACGTGGCCTTTTACCACGAGCAGTACTTC
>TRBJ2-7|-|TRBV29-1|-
CSVARDTQYF
TGCAGCGTTGCGAGGGATACCCAGTACTTC
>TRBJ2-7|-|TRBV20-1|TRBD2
CSTSGGTYEQYF
TGCAGTACTAGCGGGGGGACGTACGAGCAGTACTTC
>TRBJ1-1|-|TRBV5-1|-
CASSLSGVSTEAFF
TGCGCCAGCAGCTTGTCGGGGGTAAGCACTGAAGCTTTCTTT
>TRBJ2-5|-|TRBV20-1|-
CSAPAGHLLREQYF
TGCAGTGCCCCCGCTGGACACCTACTACGAGAGCAGTACTTC
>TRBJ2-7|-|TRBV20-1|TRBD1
CSAGDRGWSYEQYF
TGCAGTGCTGGAGACAGGGGTTGGTCCTACGAGCAGTACTTC
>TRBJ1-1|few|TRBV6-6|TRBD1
CASSYQGVGVTEAFF
TGTGCCAGCAGTTACCAGGGGGTCGGGGTCACTGAAGCTTTCTTT
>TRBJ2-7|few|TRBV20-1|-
CSARDLLGEQYF
TGCAGTGCTAGAGATCTATTAGGCGAGCAGTACTTC
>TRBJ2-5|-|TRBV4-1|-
CASSQHLGVRETQYF
TGCGCCAGCAGCCAACATTTGGGGGTTAGAGAGACCCAGTACTTC